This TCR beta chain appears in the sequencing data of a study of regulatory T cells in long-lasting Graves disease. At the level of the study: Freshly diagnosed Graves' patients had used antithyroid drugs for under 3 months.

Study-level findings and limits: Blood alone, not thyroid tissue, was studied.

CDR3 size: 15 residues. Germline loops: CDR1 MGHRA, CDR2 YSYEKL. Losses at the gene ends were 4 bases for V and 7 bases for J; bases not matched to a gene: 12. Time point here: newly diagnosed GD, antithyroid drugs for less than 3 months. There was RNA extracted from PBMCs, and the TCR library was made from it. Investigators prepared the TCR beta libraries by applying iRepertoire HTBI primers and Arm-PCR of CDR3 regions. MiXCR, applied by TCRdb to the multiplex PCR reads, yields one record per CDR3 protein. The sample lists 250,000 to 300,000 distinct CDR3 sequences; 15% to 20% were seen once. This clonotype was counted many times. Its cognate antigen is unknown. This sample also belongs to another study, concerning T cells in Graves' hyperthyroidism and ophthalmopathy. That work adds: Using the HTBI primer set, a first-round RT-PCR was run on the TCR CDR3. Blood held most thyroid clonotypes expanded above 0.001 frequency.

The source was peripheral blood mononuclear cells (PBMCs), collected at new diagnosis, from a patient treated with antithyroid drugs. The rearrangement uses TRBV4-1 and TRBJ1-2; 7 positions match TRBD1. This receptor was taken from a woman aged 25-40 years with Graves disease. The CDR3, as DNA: TGCGCCAGCAGCCTACGACAGGGTGGGGATGGTGGCTACACCTTC. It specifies CASSLRQGGDGGYTF.